The rows below give T cell receptor beta chains drawn from one sample of a study of neurological immune-mediated disorders. Each CDR3 protein is one row after TCRdb ran MiXCR on the 5' RACE reads. The top ten clones hold roughly 5.5% of a sample with 20,000 to 30,000 distinct CDR3 sequences, under 15% of them seen once. Sample: CD4+ T cells from blood. The receptors stem from a female donor with HTLV-1-associated myelopathy (HAM/TSP). Each CDR3 is given with its conserved first and last residue. A D gene is named only where the DNA matches it firmly. Size tells how often a clone was seen (once, few, many) or the class of an expanded clone, and some rows leave it out.

clone size: many
J gene: TRBJ2-5
V gene: TRBV5-1
CDR3 length: 14
D gene: TRBD1
CDR3 DNA: TGCGCCAGCAGTTACGGACAGGACCAAGAGACCCAGTACTTC
CDR3 protein: CASSYGQDQETQYF

clone size: many
J gene: TRBJ1-1
V gene: TRBV5-1
CDR3 length: 14
D gene: TRBD1
CDR3 DNA: TGCGCCAGCAGCCACAGGACAGGGAACACTGAAGCTTTCTTT
CDR3 protein: CASSHRTGNTEAFF

clone size: -
J gene: TRBJ2-1
V gene: TRBV11-3
CDR3 length: 15
D gene: -
CDR3 DNA: TGTGCCAGCAGCTTATATCTAGCCTCCTACAATGAGCAGTTCTTC
CDR3 protein: CASSLYLASYNEQFF

clone size: -
J gene: TRBJ2-1
V gene: TRBV20-1
CDR3 length: 13
D gene: TRBD2
CDR3 DNA: TGCAGTGCTAGGACTAGCGGGAACAATGAGCAGTTCTTC
CDR3 protein: CSARTSGNNEQFF

clone size: many
J gene: TRBJ1-1
V gene: TRBV7-2
CDR3 length: 12
D gene: -
CDR3 DNA: TGTGCCAGCACCGAGGGACACACTGAAGCTTTCTTT
CDR3 protein: CASTEGHTEAFF

clone size: -
J gene: TRBJ2-5
V gene: TRBV29-1
CDR3 length: 12
D gene: TRBD2
CDR3 DNA: TGTAGCGTGGCCCGGGAGGTAGAGACCCAGTACTTC
CDR3 protein: CSVAREVETQYF

clone size: -
J gene: TRBJ2-5
V gene: TRBV20-1
CDR3 length: 13
D gene: TRBD2
CDR3 DNA: TGCAGTGTGGCTAGCGGGGCCCAAGAGACCCAGTACTTC
CDR3 protein: CSVASGAQETQYF

clone size: many
J gene: TRBJ2-1
V gene: TRBV6-5
CDR3 length: 15
D gene: -
CDR3 DNA: TGTGCCAGCAGTTACTCTTGGGATAGATTTCCCGAGCAGTTCTTC
CDR3 protein: CASSYSWDRFPEQFF

clone size: many
J gene: TRBJ2-3
V gene: TRBV9
CDR3 length: 16
D gene: TRBD2
CDR3 DNA: TGTGCCAGCAGCGCAAGACTAGCGGGAGTCGCAGATACGCAGTATTTT
CDR3 protein: CASSARLAGVADTQYF

clone size: many
J gene: TRBJ2-1
V gene: TRBV7-9
CDR3 length: 12
D gene: -
CDR3 DNA: TGTGCCAGCAGCTCTAGGAGGAATGAGCAGTTCTTC
CDR3 protein: CASSSRRNEQFF

clone size: -
J gene: TRBJ1-1
V gene: TRBV6-1
CDR3 length: 14
D gene: TRBD1
CDR3 DNA: TGTGCCAGCAGTGAAACAGGGGGTAGGACTGAAGCTTTCTTT
CDR3 protein: CASSETGGRTEAFF

clone size: many
J gene: TRBJ1-6
V gene: TRBV7-9
CDR3 length: 15
D gene: TRBD1
CDR3 DNA: TGTGCCAGCAGCGGGGGAAGGAGGGGGCTCTCACCCCTCCACTTT
CDR3 protein: CASSGGRRGLSPLHF

clone size: many
J gene: TRBJ1-5
V gene: TRBV6-1
CDR3 length: 12
D gene: -
CDR3 DNA: TGTGCCAGCAGTGAACGTAGTCAGCCCCAGCATTTT
CDR3 protein: CASSERSQPQHF

clone size: many
J gene: TRBJ2-1
V gene: TRBV20-1
CDR3 length: 16
D gene: TRBD1
CDR3 DNA: TGCAGTGCTAGGGACGCCGGGACAGGGGGTTACAATGAGCAGTTCTTC
CDR3 protein: CSARDAGTGGYNEQFF

clone size: many
J gene: TRBJ2-3
V gene: TRBV20-1
CDR3 length: 14
D gene: -
CDR3 DNA: TGCAGTGCTAGGGTAGAGGTCAGTGCAGATACGCAGTATTTT
CDR3 protein: CSARVEVSADTQYF

clone size: many
J gene: TRBJ2-5
V gene: TRBV7-2
CDR3 length: 14
D gene: -
CDR3 DNA: TGTGCCAGCAGCTTAGTGTCTAGCGCCCGGACCCAGTACTTC
CDR3 protein: CASSLVSSARTQYF

clone size: many
J gene: TRBJ2-3
V gene: TRBV12-3/TRBV12-4
CDR3 length: 15
D gene: TRBD2
CDR3 DNA: TGTGCCAGCAGTTTATCTAGCGGGATAGGAGATACGCAGTATTTT
CDR3 protein: CASSLSSGIGDTQYF

clone size: many
J gene: TRBJ1-1
V gene: TRBV20-1
CDR3 length: 12
D gene: -
CDR3 DNA: TGCAGTGCTAGACAGAAGAACACTGAAGCTTTCTTT
CDR3 protein: CSARQKNTEAFF

clone size: many
J gene: TRBJ2-1
V gene: TRBV29-1
CDR3 length: 14
D gene: TRBD2
CDR3 DNA: TGCAGTATCGAATTTAGCGGGGCATACAATGAGCAGTTCTTC
CDR3 protein: CSIEFSGAYNEQFF

clone size: medium-sized
J gene: TRBJ1-5
V gene: TRBV21-1
CDR3 length: 16
D gene: -
CDR3 DNA: TGTGCCAGCAGCAAAGCTACAGGGCGAAGCAATCAGCCCCAGCATTTT
CDR3 protein: CASSKATGRSNQPQHF

clone size: many
J gene: TRBJ2-3
V gene: TRBV6-1
CDR3 length: 16
D gene: TRBD2
CDR3 DNA: TGTGCCAGCAGTGAGACTAGCGGGGGACTCACAGATACGCAGTATTTT
CDR3 protein: CASSETSGGLTDTQYF

clone size: many
J gene: TRBJ2-1
V gene: TRBV20-1
CDR3 length: 14
D gene: TRBD2
CDR3 DNA: TGCAGTTGTTTAGCGGGAGAGATGGGCAATGAGCAGTTCTTC
CDR3 protein: CSCLAGEMGNEQFF

clone size: many
J gene: TRBJ2-7
V gene: TRBV6-6
CDR3 length: 14
D gene: TRBD1
CDR3 DNA: TGTGCCAGCAGTTACTCGACAGGGAGCGGCGAGCAGTACTTC
CDR3 protein: CASSYSTGSGEQYF

clone size: many
J gene: TRBJ2-1
V gene: TRBV20-1
CDR3 length: 10
D gene: -
CDR3 DNA: TGCAGTGCTAGAGGAGATGAGCAGTTCTTC
CDR3 protein: CSARGDEQFF

clone size: many
J gene: TRBJ2-3
V gene: TRBV20-1
CDR3 length: 12
D gene: TRBD2
CDR3 DNA: TGCAGTGGCGCGGGGGGGCTGGATACGCAGTATTTT
CDR3 protein: CSGAGGLDTQYF

clone size: -
J gene: TRBJ1-2
V gene: TRBV20-1
CDR3 length: 12
D gene: TRBD1
CDR3 DNA: TGCAGTGCTACCTCAGGGGGCGCCCTCGACACCTTC
CDR3 protein: CSATSGGALDTF

clone size: many
J gene: TRBJ2-7
V gene: TRBV20-1
CDR3 length: 11
D gene: -
CDR3 DNA: TGCAGTGCTAGCCAATCCTACGAGCAGTACTTC
CDR3 protein: CSASQSYEQYF

clone size: many
J gene: TRBJ1-4
V gene: TRBV6-5
CDR3 length: 15
D gene: TRBD1
CDR3 DNA: TGTGCCAGCAGTCCCGGATGGGACAGTAATGAAAAACTGTTTTTT
CDR3 protein: CASSPGWDSNEKLFF

clone size: many
J gene: TRBJ2-5
V gene: TRBV4-1
CDR3 length: 16
D gene: TRBD2
CDR3 DNA: TGCGCCAGCAGCCAAGGCCAGCGGGAGGGCCAAGAGACCCAGTACTTC
CDR3 protein: CASSQGQREGQETQYF

clone size: many
J gene: TRBJ1-5
V gene: TRBV12-3/TRBV12-4
CDR3 length: 12
D gene: -
CDR3 DNA: TGTGCCAGCAGTTTCCTTGACCAGCCCCAGCATTTT
CDR3 protein: CASSFLDQPQHF

clone size: many
J gene: TRBJ2-7
V gene: TRBV7-6
CDR3 length: 17
D gene: TRBD2
CDR3 DNA: TGTGCCAGCCAGGTCACTAGCGGGAGGGAGCCCTCAGCCGAGCAGTACTTC
CDR3 protein: CASQVTSGREPSAEQYF

clone size: many
J gene: TRBJ2-3
V gene: TRBV20-1
CDR3 length: 15
D gene: -
CDR3 DNA: TGCAGTGCTAGAACACTACCTCGGTCGATGGATACGCAGTATTTT
CDR3 protein: CSARTLPRSMDTQYF

clone size: -
J gene: TRBJ2-7
V gene: TRBV27
CDR3 length: 17
D gene: TRBD1
CDR3 DNA: TGTGCCAGCAGTTCCCGGTGGGGGCAGGGGGCGTTCTACGAGCAGTACTTC
CDR3 protein: CASSSRWGQGAFYEQYF

clone size: -
J gene: TRBJ2-6
V gene: TRBV5-1
CDR3 length: 23
D gene: -
CDR3 DNA: -
CDR3 protein: CASSFYICSASVGGLGGANVLTF

clone size: many
J gene: TRBJ2-3
V gene: TRBV5-1
CDR3 length: 16
D gene: -
CDR3 DNA: TGCGCCAGCAGCTTGGTACTCGGCAGACCCACAGATACGCAGTATTTT
CDR3 protein: CASSLVLGRPTDTQYF

clone size: many
J gene: TRBJ1-4
V gene: TRBV20-1
CDR3 length: 15
D gene: -
CDR3 DNA: TGCAGTGCTCAGGGGAGGGCCGCAACTAATGAAAAACTGTTTTTT
CDR3 protein: CSAQGRAATNEKLFF

clone size: many
J gene: TRBJ1-2
V gene: TRBV3-1
CDR3 length: 14
D gene: -
CDR3 DNA: TGTGCCAGCAGCCAAGACCGGGGGCGCTCTGGCTACACCTTC
CDR3 protein: CASSQDRGRSGYTF

clone size: many
J gene: TRBJ2-7
V gene: TRBV5-1
CDR3 length: 15
D gene: TRBD1
CDR3 DNA: TGCGCCAGCAGCCCTGACCGGACAGGGGGCTACGAGCAGTACTTC
CDR3 protein: CASSPDRTGGYEQYF

clone size: many
J gene: TRBJ2-7
V gene: TRBV6-6
CDR3 length: 16
D gene: TRBD1
CDR3 DNA: TGTGCCAGCAACAGGGGAATGGGACAGGGGGCGCCCGAGCAGTACTTC
CDR3 protein: CASNRGMGQGAPEQYF

clone size: -
J gene: TRBJ2-3
V gene: TRBV29-1
CDR3 length: 14
D gene: -
CDR3 DNA: TGCATCATTGCCACTGATCTCCGCACAGATACGCAGTATTTT
CDR3 protein: CIIATDLRTDTQYF

clone size: many
J gene: TRBJ2-1
V gene: TRBV6-1
CDR3 length: 17
D gene: TRBD2
CDR3 DNA: TGTGCCAGCAGTAGTGATAGGACTAGCGGGAGGAACAATGAGCAGTTCTTC
CDR3 protein: CASSSDRTSGRNNEQFF

clone size: many
J gene: TRBJ2-1
V gene: TRBV7-2
CDR3 length: 14
D gene: -
CDR3 DNA: TGTGCCAGCACCCTGGCCCTCTCTCTGGATGAGCAGTTCTTC
CDR3 protein: CASTLALSLDEQFF

clone size: many
J gene: TRBJ2-4
V gene: TRBV7-9
CDR3 length: 18
D gene: TRBD1
CDR3 DNA: TGTGCCAGCAGCTTATTTGTCCCCCTGACAGGGAGCAAAAACATTCAGTACTTC
CDR3 protein: CASSLFVPLTGSKNIQYF

clone size: many
J gene: TRBJ2-7
V gene: TRBV20-1
CDR3 length: 12
D gene: TRBD2
CDR3 DNA: TGCAGTGCTAGTCAGCGGGACTACGAGCAGTACTTC
CDR3 protein: CSASQRDYEQYF

clone size: many
J gene: TRBJ1-4
V gene: TRBV29-1
CDR3 length: 11
D gene: -
CDR3 DNA: TGCAGCGTTAGATTGGATGAAAAACTGTTTTTT
CDR3 protein: CSVRLDEKLFF

clone size: many
J gene: TRBJ2-3
V gene: TRBV7-2
CDR3 length: 12
D gene: -
CDR3 DNA: TGTGCCAGCAGCTCCTACGGAGATACGCAGTATTTT
CDR3 protein: CASSSYGDTQYF

clone size: many
J gene: TRBJ2-3
V gene: TRBV27
CDR3 length: 15
D gene: TRBD1
CDR3 DNA: TGTGCCAGCAGTTTACTGGGGACAGCGAAGGATACGCAGTATTTT
CDR3 protein: CASSLLGTAKDTQYF

clone size: many
J gene: TRBJ2-7
V gene: TRBV5-1
CDR3 length: 13
D gene: -
CDR3 DNA: TGCGCCAGCAGCGTACAGGGTTCCTACGAGCAGTACTTC
CDR3 protein: CASSVQGSYEQYF

clone size: many
J gene: TRBJ2-1
V gene: TRBV7-2
CDR3 length: 14
D gene: -
CDR3 DNA: TGTGCCAGCAGCTTAGGAGGCAGGGGCAATGAGCAGTTCTTC
CDR3 protein: CASSLGGRGNEQFF

clone size: many
J gene: TRBJ1-5
V gene: TRBV5-1
CDR3 length: 17
D gene: TRBD1
CDR3 DNA: TGCGCCAGCAGCTTGATTCCCCCGGGACAGAGTAATCAGCCCCAGCATTTT
CDR3 protein: CASSLIPPGQSNQPQHF

clone size: -
J gene: TRBJ1-1
V gene: TRBV20-1
CDR3 length: 15
D gene: TRBD1
CDR3 DNA: TGCAGTGCTAGATCCGGGACAGGTTTGAACACTGAAGCTTTCTTT
CDR3 protein: CSARSGTGLNTEAFF